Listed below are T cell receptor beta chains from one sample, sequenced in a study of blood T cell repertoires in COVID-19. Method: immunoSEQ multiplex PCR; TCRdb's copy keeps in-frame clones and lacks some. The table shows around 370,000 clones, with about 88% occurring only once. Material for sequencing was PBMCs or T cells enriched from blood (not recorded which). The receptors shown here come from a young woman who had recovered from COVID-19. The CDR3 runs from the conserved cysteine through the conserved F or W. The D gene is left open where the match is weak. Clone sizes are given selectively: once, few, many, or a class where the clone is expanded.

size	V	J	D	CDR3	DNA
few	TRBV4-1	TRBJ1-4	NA	CASSQVFGGLGKLFF	TGCGCCAGCAGCCAAGTGTTCGGGGGATTAGGAAAACTGTTTTTT
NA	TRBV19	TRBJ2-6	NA	CASSTGLGSGANVLTF	TGTGCCAGTAGCACAGGATTGGGATCTGGGGCCAACGTCCTGACTTTC
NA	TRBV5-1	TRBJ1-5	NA	CASSLGTGGQREQPQHF	TGCGCCAGCAGCTTGGGAACTGGCGGACAGCGAGAACAGCCCCAGCATTTT
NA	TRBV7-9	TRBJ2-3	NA	CASSPHTQIGRGATDTQYF	TGTGCCAGCAGCCCCCACACACAAATTGGCCGGGGGGCTACAGATACGCAGTATTTT
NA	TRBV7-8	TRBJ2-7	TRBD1	CASRPGQGYEQYF	TGTGCCAGCAGGCCGGGACAGGGGTACGAGCAGTACTTC
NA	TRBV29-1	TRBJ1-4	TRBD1	CSVEGTGGEKLFF	TGCAGCGTTGAAGGGACAGGGGGTGAAAAACTGTTTTTT
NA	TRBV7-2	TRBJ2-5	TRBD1	CASSLTWDRGETQYF	TGTGCCAGCAGCTTAACTTGGGACAGAGGGGAGACCCAGTACTTC
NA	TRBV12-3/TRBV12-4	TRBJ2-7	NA	CASSPRGSYEQYF	TGTGCCAGCAGTCCCAGGGGATCCTACGAGCAGTACTTC
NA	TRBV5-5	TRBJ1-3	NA	CASSLASQRFSGNTIYF	TGTGCCAGCAGCTTGGCATCTCAGCGTTTCTCTGGAAACACCATATATTTT
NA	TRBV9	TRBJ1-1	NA	CASSVGAGYVEAFF	TGTGCCAGCAGCGTAGGGGCGGGATATGTTGAAGCTTTCTTT
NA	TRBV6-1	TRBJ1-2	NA	CASSDQATYGYTF	TGTGCCAGCAGTGACCAGGCAACATATGGCTACACCTTC
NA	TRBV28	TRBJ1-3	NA	CASSSEGLGGGSGNTIYF	TGTGCCAGCAGCTCGGAGGGCTTAGGGGGGGGTTCTGGAAACACCATATATTTT
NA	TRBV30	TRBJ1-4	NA	CAWSVLRNEKLFF	TGTGCCTGGAGTGTTCTGCGTAATGAAAAACTGTTTTTT
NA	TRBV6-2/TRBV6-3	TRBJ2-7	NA	CASSLTGTIYEQYF	TGTGCCAGCAGCCTAACAGGGACCATCTACGAGCAGTACTTC
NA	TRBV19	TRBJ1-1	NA	CASSGADGVMNTEAFF	TGTGCCAGTAGTGGAGCGGACGGAGTAATGAACACTGAAGCTTTCTTT
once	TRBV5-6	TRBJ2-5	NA	CASSSLRDNQETQYF	TGTGCCAGCAGCTCTCTTAGGGACAACCAAGAGACCCAGTACTTC
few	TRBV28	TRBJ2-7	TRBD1	CASSKYLTGGYEQYF	TGTGCCAGCAGTAAATACTTGACAGGGGGATACGAGCAGTACTTC
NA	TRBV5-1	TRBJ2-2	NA	CASSLSGFPGELFF	TGCGCCAGCAGCTTATCGGGTTTCCCCGGGGAGCTGTTTTTT
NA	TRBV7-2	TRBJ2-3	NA	CASSLGGPSGADTQYF	TGTGCCAGCAGCTTAGGGGGGCCCTCTGGCGCAGATACGCAGTATTTT
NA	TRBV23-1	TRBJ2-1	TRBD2	CASSQLAGGLNEQFF	TGCGCCAGCAGTCAACTAGCGGGGGGGCTCAATGAGCAGTTCTTC
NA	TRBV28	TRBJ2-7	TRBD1	CASSSDMTSTGSYF	TGTGCCAGCAGTTCCGACATGACGTCGACAGGGTCCTACTTC
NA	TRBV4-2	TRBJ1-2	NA	CASSQEQGLGGYGYTF	TGTGCCAGCAGCCAGGAACAGGGTCTGGGTGGTTACGGCTACACCTTC
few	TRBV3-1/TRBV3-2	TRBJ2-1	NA	CASSLRDTEQFF	TGTGCCAGCAGCCTCAGGGATACTGAGCAGTTCTTC
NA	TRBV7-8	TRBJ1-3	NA	CASSFPGFPGNTIYF	TGTGCCAGCAGCTTCCCAGGGTTCCCTGGAAACACCATATATTTT
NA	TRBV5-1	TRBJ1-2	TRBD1	CASSLDHTRGSRDGYTF	TGCGCCAGCAGCCTCGATCACACCAGGGGGTCAAGGGATGGCTACACCTTC
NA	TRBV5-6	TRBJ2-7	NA	CASSLGQGIYEQYF	TGTGCCAGCAGCTTGGGGCAGGGGATCTACGAGCAGTACTTC
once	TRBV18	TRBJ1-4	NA	CASSPQQYQEKLFF	TGTGCCAGCTCACCTCAACAGTACCAAGAAAAACTGTTTTTT
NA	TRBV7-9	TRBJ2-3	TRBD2	CASHLRREGTDTQYF	TGTGCCAGCCACCTACGGCGGGAGGGAACAGATACGCAGTATTTT
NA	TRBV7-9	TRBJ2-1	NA	CASSYKRTYNEQFF	TGTGCCAGCAGCTACAAGCGGACCTACAATGAGCAGTTCTTC
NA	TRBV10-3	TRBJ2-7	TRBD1	CAISDPGQPFYF	TGTGCCATCAGTGACCCGGGACAGCCGTTTTACTTC
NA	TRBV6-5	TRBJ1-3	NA	CASRQASGNTIYF	TGTGCCAGCAGGCAGGCCTCTGGAAACACCATATATTTT
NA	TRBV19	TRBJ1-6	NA	CASSISQTGYNSPLHF	TGTGCCAGTAGTATCTCTCAGACAGGCTATAATTCACCCCTCCACTTT
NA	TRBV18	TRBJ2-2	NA	CASSPQDTTGELFF	TGTGCCAGCTCACCTCAGGACACAACCGGGGAGCTGTTTTTT
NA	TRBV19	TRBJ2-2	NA	CASSQSPGITGELFF	TGTGCCAGTAGCCAGTCCCCGGGAATCACCGGGGAGCTGTTTTTT
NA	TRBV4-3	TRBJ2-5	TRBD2	CASSPKSFGGGAGGETQYF	TGCGCCAGCAGCCCTAAGTCCTTTGGCGGGGGGGCCGGTGGAGAGACCCAGTACTTC
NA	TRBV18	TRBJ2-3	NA	CASSPPQGTDTQYF	TGTGCCAGCTCACCCCCTCAGGGCACAGATACGCAGTATTTT
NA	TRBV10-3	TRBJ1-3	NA	CAISGGGYSGNTIYF	TGTGCCATCAGTGGGGGGGGATACTCTGGAAACACCATATATTTT
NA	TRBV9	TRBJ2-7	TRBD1	CASSAHRGEQYF	TGTGCCAGCAGCGCTCACAGGGGCGAGCAGTACTTC
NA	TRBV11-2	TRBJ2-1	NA	CASSPNTDNEQFF	TGTGCCAGCAGCCCAAATACAGACAATGAGCAGTTCTTC
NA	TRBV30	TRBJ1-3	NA	CAWSTQTAWHTIYF	TGTGCCTGGAGTACCCAGACAGCCTGGCACACCATATATTTT
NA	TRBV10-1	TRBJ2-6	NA	CASSSTGSSGANVLTF	TGCGCCAGCAGCAGCACAGGCAGCTCTGGGGCCAACGTCCTGACTTTC
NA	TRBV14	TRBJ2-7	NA	CASSGPGYEQYF	TGTGCCAGCAGTGGGCCGGGATACGAGCAGTACTTC
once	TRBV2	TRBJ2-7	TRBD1	CASRGNRGRISYEQYF	TGTGCCAGCAGAGGTAACAGGGGAAGGATCTCCTACGAGCAGTACTTC
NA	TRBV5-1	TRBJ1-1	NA	CASSLIGGDTEAFF	TGCGCCAGCAGCTTGATCGGGGGGGACACTGAAGCTTTCTTT
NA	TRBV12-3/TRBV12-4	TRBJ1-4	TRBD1	CASNRDRAEKLFF	TGTGCCAGCAACCGGGACAGGGCTGAAAAACTGTTTTTT
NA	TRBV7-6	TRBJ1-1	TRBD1	CATGTVNTEAFF	TGTGCCACCGGGACAGTGAACACTGAAGCTTTCTTT
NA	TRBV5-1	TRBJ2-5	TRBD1	CASSARDRGEETQYF	TGCGCCAGCAGCGCGAGGGACAGGGGTGAGGAGACCCAGTACTTC
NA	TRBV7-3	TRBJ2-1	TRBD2	CASSHGGSSYNEQFF	TGTGCCAGCAGCCACGGGGGGAGCTCCTACAATGAGCAGTTCTTC
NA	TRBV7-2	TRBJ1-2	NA	CASSDSPSGGYTF	TGTGCCAGCAGCGATTCTCCCAGCGGAGGCTACACCTTC
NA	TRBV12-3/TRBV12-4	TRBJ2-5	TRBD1	CASTPGGETQYF	TGTGCCAGCACCCCAGGGGGAGAGACCCAGTACTTC
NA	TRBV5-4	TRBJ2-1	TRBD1	CASSLPGTVLYNEQFF	TGTGCCAGCAGCTTACCCGGGACAGTTCTTTACAATGAGCAGTTCTTC
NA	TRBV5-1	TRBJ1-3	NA	CASSHKPLTGIAGNTIYF	TGCGCCAGCAGCCATAAACCTCTCACAGGGATTGCCGGAAACACCATATATTTT
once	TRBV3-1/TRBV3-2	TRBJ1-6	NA	CASSQDRGQYNSPLHF	TGTGCCAGCAGCCAAGATAGGGGCCAGTATAATTCACCCCTCCACTTT
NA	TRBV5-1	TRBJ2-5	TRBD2	CASSAARLADQETQYF	TGCGCCAGCAGCGCGGCCCGACTAGCGGATCAAGAGACCCAGTACTTC